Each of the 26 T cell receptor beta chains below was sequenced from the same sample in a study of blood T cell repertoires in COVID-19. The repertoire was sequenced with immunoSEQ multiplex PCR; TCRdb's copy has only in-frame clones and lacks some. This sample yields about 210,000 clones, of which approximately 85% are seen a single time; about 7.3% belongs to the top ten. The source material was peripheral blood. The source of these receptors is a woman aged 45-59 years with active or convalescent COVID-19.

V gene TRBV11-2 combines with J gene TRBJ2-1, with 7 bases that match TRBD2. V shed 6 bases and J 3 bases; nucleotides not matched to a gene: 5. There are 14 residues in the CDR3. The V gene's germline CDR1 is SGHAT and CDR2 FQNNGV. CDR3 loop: CASSSGTNYNEQFF. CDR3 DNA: TGTGCCAGCAGTTCCGGGACTAACTACAATGAGCAGTTCTTC.

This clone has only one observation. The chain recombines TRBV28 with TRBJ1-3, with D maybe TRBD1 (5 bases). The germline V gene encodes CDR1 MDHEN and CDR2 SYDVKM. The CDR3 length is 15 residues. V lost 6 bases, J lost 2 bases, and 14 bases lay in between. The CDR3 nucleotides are TGTGCCAGCAGCCCGACAGTTGTGACTGGAAACACCATATATTTT. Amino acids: CASSPTVVTGNTIYF.

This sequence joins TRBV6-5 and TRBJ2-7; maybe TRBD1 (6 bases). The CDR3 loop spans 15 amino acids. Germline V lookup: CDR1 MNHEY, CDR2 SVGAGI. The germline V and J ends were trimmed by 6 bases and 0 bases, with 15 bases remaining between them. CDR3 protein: CASRPGQISSYEQYF. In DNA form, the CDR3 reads TGTGCCAGCAGACCCGGACAGATTAGCTCCTACGAGCAGTACTTC.

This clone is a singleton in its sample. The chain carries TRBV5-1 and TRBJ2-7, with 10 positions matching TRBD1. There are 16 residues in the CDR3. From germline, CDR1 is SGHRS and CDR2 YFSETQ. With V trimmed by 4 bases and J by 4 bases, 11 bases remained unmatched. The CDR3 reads CASSPKWGQGTYEQYF. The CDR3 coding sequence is TGCGCCAGCAGCCCAAAATGGGGACAGGGGACATACGAGCAGTACTTC.

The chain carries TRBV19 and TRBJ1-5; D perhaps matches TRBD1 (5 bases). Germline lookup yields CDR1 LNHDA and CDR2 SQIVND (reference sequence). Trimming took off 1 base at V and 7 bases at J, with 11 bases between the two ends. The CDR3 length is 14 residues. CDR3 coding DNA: TGTGCCAGTAGTATAGGCGCAGGGATGCAGCCCCAGCATTTT. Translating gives CASSIGAGMQPQHF.

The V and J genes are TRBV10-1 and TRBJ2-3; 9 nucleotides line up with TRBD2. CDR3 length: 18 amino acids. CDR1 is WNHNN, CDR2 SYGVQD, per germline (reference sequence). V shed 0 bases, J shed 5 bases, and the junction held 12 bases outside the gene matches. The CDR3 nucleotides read TGCGCCAGCAGTGAGTCCCCCGGGCTAGCGGGGAGGCTAGATACGCAGTATTTT. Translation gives CASSESPGLAGRLDTQYF.

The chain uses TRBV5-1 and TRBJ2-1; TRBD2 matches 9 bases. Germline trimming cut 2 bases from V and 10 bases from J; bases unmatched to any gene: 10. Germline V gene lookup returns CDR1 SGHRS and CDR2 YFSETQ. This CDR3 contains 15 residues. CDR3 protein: CASSLPSGTQGEQFF. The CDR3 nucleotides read TGCGCCAGCAGCTTACCTAGCGGGACCCAAGGGGAGCAGTTCTTC.

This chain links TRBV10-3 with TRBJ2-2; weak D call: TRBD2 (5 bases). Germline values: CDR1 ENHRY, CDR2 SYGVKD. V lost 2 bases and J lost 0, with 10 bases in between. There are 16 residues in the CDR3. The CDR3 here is CAISERLPSNTGELFF. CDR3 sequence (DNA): TGTGCCATCAGTGAGCGACTACCCTCGAACACCGGGGAGCTGTTTTTT.

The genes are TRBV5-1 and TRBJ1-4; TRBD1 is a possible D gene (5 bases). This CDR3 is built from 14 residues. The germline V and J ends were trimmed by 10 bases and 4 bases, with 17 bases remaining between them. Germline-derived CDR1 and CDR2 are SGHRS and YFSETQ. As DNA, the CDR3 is TGCGCCTCGTCCGGTGGGGGGAGTAATGAAAAACTGTTTTTT. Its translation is CASSGGGSNEKLFF.

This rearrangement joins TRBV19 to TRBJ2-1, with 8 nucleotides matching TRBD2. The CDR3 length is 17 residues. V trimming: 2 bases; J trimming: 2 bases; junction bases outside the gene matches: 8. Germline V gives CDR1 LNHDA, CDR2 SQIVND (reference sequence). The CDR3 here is CASSIRWGLGAYNEQFF. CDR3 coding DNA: TGTGCCAGTAGTATAAGGTGGGGACTAGGGGCCTACAATGAGCAGTTCTTC.

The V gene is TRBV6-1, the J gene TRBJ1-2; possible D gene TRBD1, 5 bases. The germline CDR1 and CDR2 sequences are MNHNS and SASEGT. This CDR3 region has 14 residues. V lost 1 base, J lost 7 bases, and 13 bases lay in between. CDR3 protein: CASSEEGGVGGYTF. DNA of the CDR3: TGTGCCAGCAGTGAAGAGGGAGGGGTGGGTGGCTACACCTTC.

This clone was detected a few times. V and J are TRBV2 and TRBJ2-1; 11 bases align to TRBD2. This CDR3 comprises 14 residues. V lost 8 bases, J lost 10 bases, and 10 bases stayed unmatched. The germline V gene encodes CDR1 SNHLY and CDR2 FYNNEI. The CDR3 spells CASYLVRTSGEQFF. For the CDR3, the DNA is TGTGCCAGCTATCTTGTCCGGACTAGCGGGGAGCAGTTCTTC.

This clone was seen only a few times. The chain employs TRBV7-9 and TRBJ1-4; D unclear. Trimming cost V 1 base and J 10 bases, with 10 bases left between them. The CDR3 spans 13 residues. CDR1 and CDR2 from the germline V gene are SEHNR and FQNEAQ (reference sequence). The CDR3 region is CASSLGWSGKLFF. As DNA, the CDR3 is TGTGCCAGCAGCTTAGGGTGGTCGGGAAAACTGTTTTTT.

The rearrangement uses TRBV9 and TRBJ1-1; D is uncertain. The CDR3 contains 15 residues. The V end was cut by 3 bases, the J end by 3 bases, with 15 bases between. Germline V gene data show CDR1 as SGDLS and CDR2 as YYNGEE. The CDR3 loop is CASSARLGRDTEAFF. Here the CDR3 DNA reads TGTGCCAGCAGCGCGAGGCTAGGGAGGGACACTGAAGCTTTCTTT.

The CDR3 protein is CASSVGQRHTEAFF. The DNA for the CDR3 is TGTGCCAGCAGCGTGGGACAACGGCACACTGAAGCTTTCTTT. V and J are TRBV9 and TRBJ1-1, with D maybe TRBD1 (6 bases). The CDR3 runs to 14 residues. V lost 2 bases and J 3 bases, leaving 11 bases between the germline ends. Germline loops: CDR1 SGDLS, CDR2 YYNGEE. The full variable domain, in which reference TRBV9 and TRBJ1-1 provide the parts outside the CDR3, is DSGVTQTPKHLITATGQRVTLRCSPRSGDLSVYWYQQSLDQGLQFLIQYYNGEERAKGNILERFSAQQFPDLHSELNLSSLELGDSALYFCASSVGQRHTEAFFGQGTRLTVV.

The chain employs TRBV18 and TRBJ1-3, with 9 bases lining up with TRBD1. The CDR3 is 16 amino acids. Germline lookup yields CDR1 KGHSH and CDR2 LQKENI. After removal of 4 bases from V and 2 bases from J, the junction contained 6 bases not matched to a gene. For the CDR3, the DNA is TGTGCCAGCTCACTGGGGACAGGGAGTACTGGAAACACCATATATTTT. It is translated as CASSLGTGSTGNTIYF.

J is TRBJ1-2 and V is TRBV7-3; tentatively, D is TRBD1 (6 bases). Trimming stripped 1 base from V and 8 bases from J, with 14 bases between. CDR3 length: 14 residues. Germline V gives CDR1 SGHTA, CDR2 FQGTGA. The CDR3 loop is CASSLNAGARGYTF. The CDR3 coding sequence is TGTGCCAGCAGCTTAAATGCGGGGGCGCGCGGCTACACCTTC.

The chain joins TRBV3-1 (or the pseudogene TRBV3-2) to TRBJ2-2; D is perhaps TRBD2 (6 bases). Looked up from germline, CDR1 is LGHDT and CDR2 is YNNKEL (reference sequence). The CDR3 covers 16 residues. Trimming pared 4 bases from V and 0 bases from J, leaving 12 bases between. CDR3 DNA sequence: TGTGCCAGCAGCCGGCCGGCTAGCGCGAACACCGGGGAGCTGTTTTTT. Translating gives CASSRPASANTGELFF.

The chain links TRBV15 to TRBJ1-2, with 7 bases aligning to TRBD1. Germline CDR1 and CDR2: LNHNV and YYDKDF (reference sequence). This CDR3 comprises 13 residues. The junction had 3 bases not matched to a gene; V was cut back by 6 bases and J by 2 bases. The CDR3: CATRTTGNYGYTF. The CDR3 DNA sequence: TGTGCCACCAGGACGACAGGGAACTATGGCTACACCTTC.

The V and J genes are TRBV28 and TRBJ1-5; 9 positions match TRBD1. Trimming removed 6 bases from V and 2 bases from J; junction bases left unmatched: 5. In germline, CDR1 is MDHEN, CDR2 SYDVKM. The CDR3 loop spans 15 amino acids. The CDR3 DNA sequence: TGTGCCAGCAGGCCACAGGGGGCTGGCAATCAGCCCCAGCATTTT. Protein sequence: CASRPQGAGNQPQHF.

CDR3 sequence: CASNFYGANYGYTF. DNA of the CDR3: TGCGCCAGCAATTTTTACGGAGCTAACTATGGCTACACCTTC. The rearrangement uses TRBV5-1 and TRBJ1-2; no clear D. Trimming left V 6 bases short and J 0 bases short, with 12 bases between. Germline-derived CDR1 and CDR2 are SGHRS and YFSETQ. This CDR3 comprises 14 residues.

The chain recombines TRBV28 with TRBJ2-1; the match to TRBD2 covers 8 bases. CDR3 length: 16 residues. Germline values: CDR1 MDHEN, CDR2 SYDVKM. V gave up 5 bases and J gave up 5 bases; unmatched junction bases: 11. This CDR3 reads CASSAIGGAPNNEQFF. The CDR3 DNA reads TGTGCCAGCAGTGCGATCGGGGGGGCACCTAACAATGAGCAGTTCTTC.

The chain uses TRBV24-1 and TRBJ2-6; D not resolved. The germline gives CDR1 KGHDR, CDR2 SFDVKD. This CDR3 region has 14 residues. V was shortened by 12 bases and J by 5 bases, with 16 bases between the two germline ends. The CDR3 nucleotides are TGTGCCCCCCGCTGCGGCTGCTGGGCCAACGTCCTGACTTTC. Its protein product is CAPRCGCWANVLTF.

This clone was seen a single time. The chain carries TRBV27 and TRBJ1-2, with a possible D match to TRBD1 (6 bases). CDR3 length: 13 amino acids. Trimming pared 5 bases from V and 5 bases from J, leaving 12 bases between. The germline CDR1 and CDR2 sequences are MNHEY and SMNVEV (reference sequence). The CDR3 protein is CASSETGGYGYTF. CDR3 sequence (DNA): TGTGCCAGCAGTGAGACAGGCGGGTATGGCTACACCTTC.

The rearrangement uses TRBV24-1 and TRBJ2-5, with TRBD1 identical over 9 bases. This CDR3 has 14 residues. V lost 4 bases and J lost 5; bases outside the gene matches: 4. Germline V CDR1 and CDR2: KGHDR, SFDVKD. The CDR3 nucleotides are TGTGCCACCAGTGACCGTACAGGGGGCGAGACCCAGTACTTC. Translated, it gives CATSDRTGGETQYF.

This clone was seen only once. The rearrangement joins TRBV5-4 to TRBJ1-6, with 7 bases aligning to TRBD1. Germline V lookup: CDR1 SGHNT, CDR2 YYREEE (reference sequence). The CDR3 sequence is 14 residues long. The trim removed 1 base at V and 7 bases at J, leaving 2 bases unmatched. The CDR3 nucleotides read TGTGCCAGCAGCTTGTCAGGGGGAAATTCACCCCTCCACTTT. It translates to CASSLSGGNSPLHF.